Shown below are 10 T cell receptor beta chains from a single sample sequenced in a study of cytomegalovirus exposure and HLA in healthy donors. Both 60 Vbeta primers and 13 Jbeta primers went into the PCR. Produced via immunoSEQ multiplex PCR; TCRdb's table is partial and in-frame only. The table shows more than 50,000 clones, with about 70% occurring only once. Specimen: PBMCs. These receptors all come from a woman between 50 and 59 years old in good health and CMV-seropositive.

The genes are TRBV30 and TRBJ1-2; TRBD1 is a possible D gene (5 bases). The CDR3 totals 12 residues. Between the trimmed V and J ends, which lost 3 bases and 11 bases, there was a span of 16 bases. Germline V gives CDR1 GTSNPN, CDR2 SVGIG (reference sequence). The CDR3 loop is CAWREGLPWYTF. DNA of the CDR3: TGTGCCTGGAGAGAGGGACTTCCGTGGTACACCTTC.

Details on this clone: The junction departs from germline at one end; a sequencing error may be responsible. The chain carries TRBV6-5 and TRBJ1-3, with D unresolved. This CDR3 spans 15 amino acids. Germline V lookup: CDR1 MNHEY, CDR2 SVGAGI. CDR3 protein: CASSLEAGSGNTIYF. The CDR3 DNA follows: TGTGCCAGCAGCCTCGAGGCCGGCTCTGGGAACACCATATATTTT.

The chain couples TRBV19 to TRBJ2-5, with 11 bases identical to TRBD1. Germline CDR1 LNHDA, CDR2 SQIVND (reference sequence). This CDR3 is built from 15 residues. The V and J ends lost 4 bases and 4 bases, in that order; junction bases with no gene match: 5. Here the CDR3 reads CASSTQGQGVETQYF. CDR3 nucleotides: TGTGCCAGTAGTACCCAGGGACAGGGGGTAGAGACCCAGTACTTC. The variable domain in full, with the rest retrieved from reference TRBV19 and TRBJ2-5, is DGGITQSPKYLFRKEGQNVTLSCEQNLNHDAMYWYRQDPGQGLRLIYYSQIVNDFQKGDIAEGYSVSREKKESFPLTVTSAQKNPTAFYLCASSTQGQGVETQYFGPGTRLLVL.

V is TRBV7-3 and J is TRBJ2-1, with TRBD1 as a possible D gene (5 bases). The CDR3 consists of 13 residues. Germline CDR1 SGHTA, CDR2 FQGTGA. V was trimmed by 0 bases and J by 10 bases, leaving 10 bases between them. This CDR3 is CASSLTGAGEQFF. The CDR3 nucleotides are TGTGCCAGCAGCTTAACTGGGGCAGGGGAGCAGTTCTTC.

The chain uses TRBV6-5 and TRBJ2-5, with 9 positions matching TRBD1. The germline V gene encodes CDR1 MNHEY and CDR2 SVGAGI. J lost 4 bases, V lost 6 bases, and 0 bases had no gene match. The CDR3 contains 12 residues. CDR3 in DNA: TGTGCCAGCAGGGACAGGGGAGAGACCCAGTACTTC. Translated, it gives CASRDRGETQYF.

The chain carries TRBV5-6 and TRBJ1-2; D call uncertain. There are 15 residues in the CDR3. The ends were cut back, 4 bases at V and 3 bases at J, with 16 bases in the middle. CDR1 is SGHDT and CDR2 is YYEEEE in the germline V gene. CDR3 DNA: TGTGCCAGCAGCGTACGGGAGCTACACCACTATGGCTACACCTTC. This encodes CASSVRELHHYGYTF. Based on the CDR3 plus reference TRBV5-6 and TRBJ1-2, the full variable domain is DAGVTQSPTHLIKTRGQQVTLRCSPKSGHDTVSWYQQALGQGPQFIFQYYEEEERQRGNFPDRFSGHQFPNYSSELNVNALLLGDSALYLCASSVRELHHYGYTFGSGTRLTVV.

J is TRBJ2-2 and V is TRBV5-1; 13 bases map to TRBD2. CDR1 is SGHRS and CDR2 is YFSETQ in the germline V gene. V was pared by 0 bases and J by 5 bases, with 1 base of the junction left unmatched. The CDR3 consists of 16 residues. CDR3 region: CASSLAGLAGTGELFF. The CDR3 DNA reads TGCGCCAGCAGCTTGGCGGGACTAGCGGGGACCGGGGAGCTGTTTTTT.

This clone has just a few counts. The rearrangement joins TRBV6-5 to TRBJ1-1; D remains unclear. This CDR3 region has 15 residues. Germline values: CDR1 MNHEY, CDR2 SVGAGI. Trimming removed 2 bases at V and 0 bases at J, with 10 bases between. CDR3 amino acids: CASSYLTRMNTEAFF. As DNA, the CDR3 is TGTGCCAGCAGTTACCTGACACGAATGAACACTGAAGCTTTCTTT.

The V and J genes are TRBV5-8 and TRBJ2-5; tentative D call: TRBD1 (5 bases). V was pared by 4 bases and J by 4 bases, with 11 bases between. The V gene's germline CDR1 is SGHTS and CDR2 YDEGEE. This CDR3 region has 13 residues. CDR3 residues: CASSLQEAETQYF. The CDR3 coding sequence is TGTGCCAGCAGCCTACAGGAAGCAGAGACCCAGTACTTC.

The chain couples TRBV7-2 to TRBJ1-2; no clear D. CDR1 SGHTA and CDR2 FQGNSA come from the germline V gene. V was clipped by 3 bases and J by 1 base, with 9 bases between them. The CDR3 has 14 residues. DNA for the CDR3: TGTGCCAGCAGCTTCTCCCTAAATAACTATGGCTACACCTTC. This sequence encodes CASSFSLNNYGYTF. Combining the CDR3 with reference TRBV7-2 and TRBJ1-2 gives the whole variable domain GAGVSQSPSNKVTEKGKDVELRCDPISGHTALYWYRQSLGQGLEFLIYFQGNSAPDKSGLPSDRFSAERTGGSVSTLTIQRTQQEDSAVYLCASSFSLNNYGYTFGSGTRLTVV.